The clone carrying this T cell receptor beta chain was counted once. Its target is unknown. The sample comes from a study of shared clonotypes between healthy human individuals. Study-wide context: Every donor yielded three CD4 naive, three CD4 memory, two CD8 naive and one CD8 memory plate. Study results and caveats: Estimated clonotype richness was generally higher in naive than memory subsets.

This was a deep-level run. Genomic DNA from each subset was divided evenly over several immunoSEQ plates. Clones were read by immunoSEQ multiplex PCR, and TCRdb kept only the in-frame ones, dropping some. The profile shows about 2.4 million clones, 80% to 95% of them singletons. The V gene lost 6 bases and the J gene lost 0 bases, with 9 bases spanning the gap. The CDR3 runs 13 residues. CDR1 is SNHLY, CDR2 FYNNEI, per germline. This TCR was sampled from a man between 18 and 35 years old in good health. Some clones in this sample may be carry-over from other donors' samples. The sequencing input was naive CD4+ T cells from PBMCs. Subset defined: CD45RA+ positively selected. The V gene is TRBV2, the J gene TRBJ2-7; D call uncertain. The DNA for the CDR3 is TGTGCCAGCAGCCCCGGGTTCTCCTACGAGCAGTACTTC. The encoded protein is CASSPGFSYEQYF.